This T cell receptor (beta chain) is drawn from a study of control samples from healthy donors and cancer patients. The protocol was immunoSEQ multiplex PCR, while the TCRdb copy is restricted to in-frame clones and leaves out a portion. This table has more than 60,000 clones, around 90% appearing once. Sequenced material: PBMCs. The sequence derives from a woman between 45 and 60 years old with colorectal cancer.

CDR3 sequence (DNA): TGTGCCAGCAGCCAAGACGAGGGTGTTTACGAGCAGTACGTC. Amino acid sequence: CASSQDEGVYEQYV. This chain links TRBV3-1 (or the pseudogene TRBV3-2) with TRBJ2-7; D possibly corresponds to TRBD2 (5 bases). V shed 0 bases and J shed 4 bases, with 10 bases lying between them. The germline CDR1 and CDR2 sequences are LGHDT and YNNKEL (reference sequence). The CDR3 contains 14 residues.